This record covers a single T cell receptor (beta chain). This clone was seen just once. Its recognized antigen is unknown. No base quality information exists; no much larger clone differs at one position. The CDR3 contains 16 residues, cysteine and phenylalanine counted. The CDR3 DNA has 48 bases and is translated from base 1. The germline V gene encodes CDR1 KGHSH and CDR2 LQKENI. The junction carries 24 bases between V and J, which are trimmed by 4 bases and 9 bases respectively. Memory CD4+ T cells were sorted ex vivo from peripheral blood of narcolepsy patients and healthy controls for TCR Vbeta sequencing. Library method: the immunoSEQ multiplex PCR assay. Sourced from immuneACCESS, this table was stored by TCRdb with only in-frame sequences that have V and J called. A share of the clones is absent; for the studies checked, an unresolved V gene accounts for under half, and the remainder has no known explanation. In all, the sample holds about 22,000 clones, and 70% to 90% of those were seen once. The top ten clones comprise about 4% of the sample.

The sample is drawn from a study of T cells in narcolepsy (dated by TCRdb to 2017 to 2018). Regarding the research as a whole: Patients with narcolepsy type 1 or type 2 (NT1, NT2) were enrolled in the study together with healthy control donors. The study sought autoreactive T cells targeting hypocretin neuron self-antigens (hypocretin, TRIB2) in narcolepsy patients, using TCR Vbeta sequencing to track clonotypes in blood and CSF. Broad study findings and their caveats: Plots that compared CSF and blood CD4+ T cell clonotypes from the same patient highlighted HCRT-specific and TRIB2-specific autoreactive clonotypes. Numbers of sequenced blood memory CD4+ clonotypes were comparable, with averages of about 37,000 in patients and 30,000 to 35,000 in controls. Autoreactive clonotypes were reported to be detected serially in the blood of the same patients and of different patients, but not in the blood of healthy controls. Certain blood memory CD4+ repertoires from patients and controls had no sequences that matched autoreactive T cell clones.

The clonotype originates from a human donor in good health. In this chain, TRBV18 is recombined with TRBJ1-2, with TRBD1 tentatively as D gene (6 bases match). The specimen sequenced was memory (CD45RA-) CD4+ T cells from blood. Sample cell subset or site, as interpreted from the label and publication: memory T cells sorted ex vivo from peripheral blood. The DNA sequence is as follows: TGTGCCAGCTCACTTCCCCAAGGACAGCGTAGCCTCCGCTACACCTTC. Translated, it reads CASSLPQGQRSLRYTF. With the portions outside the CDR3 filled from the reference TRBV18 and TRBJ1-2 genes, the complete variable region becomes NAGVMQNPRHLVRRRGQEARLRCSPMKGHSHVYWYRQLPEEGLKFMVYLQKENIIDESGMPKERFSAEFPKEGPSILRIQQVVRGDSAAYFCASSLPQGQRSLRYTFGSGTRLTVV.